This T cell receptor beta chain was found in a study of OX40 agonist ivuxolimab in advanced cancers. Regarding the study as a whole: Near-lowest levels of clonal expansion characterized partial responders at 0.1-3.0 mg/kg. At 0.1 to 3.0 mg/kg and by week 6, clonal expansion occurred in CD4+ and CD8+ blood T cells. On average, CD8+ T cells showed a greater number of expanded clones than CD4+. Certain nonresponders likewise exhibited a low normalized T-cell clonal expansion.

Clones were sequenced by immunoSEQ multiplex PCR, and TCRdb holds only the in-frame ones, with some missing. Of some 22,000 clones detected, approximately 89% appear once; the ten largest clones hold around 16%. As to this clone: What it binds is not known.

The CDR3 length is 16 residues. The germline gives CDR1 MRHNA, CDR2 SNTAGT. Trimming cost V 7 bases and J 6 bases; bases outside gene matches: 18. This clonotype originated in an adult with an advanced solid tumor such as melanoma, head and neck, liver or kidney cancer. The genes are TRBV6-4 and TRBJ2-7; 7 bases match TRBD1. The sample consisted of CD4+ or CD8+ T cells sorted from blood, taken in a trial of the OX40 agonist ivuxolimab. The CDR3 nucleotides are TGTGCCAGCAATCTGGTGGTCTCGACAGGGAGACGCGAGCAGTACTTC. This sequence encodes CASNLVVSTGRREQYF.